These 2 T cell receptor beta chains share one sample of origin, sequenced in a study of Ad26.COV2.S vaccination and SARS-CoV-2 variants. Method: immunoSEQ multiplex PCR; TCRdb's copy keeps in-frame clones and lacks some. The sample lists approximately 500,000 clones, approximately 90% occurring once. Indicated treatment: roughly 19 received Ad26.COV2.S at low or high dose, single or two shots; roughly five received placebo; per-sample allocation not given. It was on day 63 after the first vaccine or placebo injection that samples were taken. This specimen consisted of peripheral blood, obtained in a trial of Ad26.COV2.S vaccine versus placebo. The receptors originated from a person between 18 and 65 years old who received the Ad26.COV2.S COVID-19 vaccine or a placebo.

This chain connects TRBV7-5 to TRBJ2-1; the table's D call of TRBD1 was not tested on the DNA. TRBV7-5 constitutes a pseudogene. This CDR3 has 15 residues. The CDR3 protein is CARSLGGTAYNEQFF. CDR3 bases: TGTGCCAGAAGCTTAGGAGGGACAGCATACAATGAGCAGTTCTTC.

In DNA, the CDR3 is TGTGCCAGCAGCCGAGATAGAAGAGGACTAGCGGGAGGGGGTGAGCAGTTCTTC. The encoded protein is CASSRDRRGLAGGGEQFF. The chain recombines TRBV4-2 with TRBJ2-1; 15 bases are a match to TRBD2. The ends lost 4 bases at V and 9 bases at J; junction bases unmatched: 13. The germline V gene encodes CDR1 LGHNA and CDR2 YNFKEQ. This CDR3 has 18 amino acids.